One sample yielded the 13 T cell receptor beta chains listed below, sequenced in a study of long-term antiretroviral therapy in people with HIV. Survey level was the resolution at which the v3.0 immunoSEQ assay ran. The repertoire was sequenced with immunoSEQ multiplex PCR; TCRdb's copy has only in-frame clones and lacks some. The table lists over 30,000 clones, roughly 77% of them singletons. Sequenced here: unsorted PBMCs, sampled 1.9 years after starting antiretroviral therapy. The receptors shown here come from a man between 18 and 29 years old with HIV.

J is TRBJ1-5 and V is TRBV6-1; TRBD1 matches 10 bases. This CDR3 is 17 amino acids long. The V and J ends lost 3 bases and 3 bases, in that order; junction bases with no gene match: 8. Germline values: CDR1 MNHNS, CDR2 SASEGT. The CDR3 is CASSDARDRGSNQPQHF. The CDR3 DNA sequence: TGTGCCAGCAGTGACGCCCGGGACAGGGGATCCAATCAGCCCCAGCATTTT.

The chain carries TRBV2 and TRBJ1-2, with D perhaps TRBD1 (6 bases). CDR3 length: 12 amino acids. Germline V gene data show CDR1 as SNHLY and CDR2 as FYNNEI. V was trimmed by 5 bases and J by 2 bases, leaving 6 bases between them. The CDR3, as DNA: TGTGCCAGCAGTCAGGGGAACTATGGCTACACCTTC. It yields the protein CASSQGNYGYTF.

This chain links TRBV11-2 with TRBJ1-2; 7 bases are shared with TRBD1. J lost 8 bases, V lost 5 bases, and 5 bases had no gene match. The CDR3 length is 12 residues. Germline V gene lookup returns CDR1 SGHAT and CDR2 FQNNGV. This CDR3 reads CASSDRAGGYTF. The CDR3, as DNA: TGTGCCAGCAGCGACAGGGCCGGCGGCTACACCTTC.

V gene TRBV19 combines with J gene TRBJ1-6, with D possibly being TRBD1 (6 bases). Germline CDR1 and CDR2: LNHDA and SQIVND (reference sequence). V was cut by 7 bases and J by 5 bases, with 12 bases left in between. This CDR3 region has 14 residues. DNA of the CDR3: TGTGCCAGTAAAGGGACATGGAATAATTCACCCCTCCACTTT. It yields the protein CASKGTWNNSPLHF.

J is TRBJ2-1 and V is TRBV4-1; 8 positions agree with TRBD2. From germline, CDR1 is MGHRA and CDR2 YSYEKL. J was trimmed by 10 bases and V by 8 bases; bases with no gene match: 1. CDR3 length: 10 amino acids. The CDR3 nucleotides are TGCGCCAGCGGCGGGGGGGAGCAGTTCTTC. It encodes CASGGGEQFF.

The chain couples TRBV27 to TRBJ1-5, with 9 nucleotides matching TRBD1. V lost 5 bases, J lost 5 bases, and 1 base stayed unmatched. CDR3 length: 13 amino acids. Germline V gene lookup returns CDR1 MNHEY and CDR2 SMNVEV (reference sequence). CDR3 DNA sequence: TGTGCCAGCAGTACAGGGGGCTATCAGCCCCAGCATTTT. As protein: CASSTGGYQPQHF.

The chain recombines TRBV29-1 with TRBJ1-4; D is possibly TRBD1 (6 bases). CDR1 is SQVTM, CDR2 ANQGSEA, per germline. The CDR3 extends over 14 amino acids. V was pared by 4 bases and J by 7 bases, with 16 bases between. In DNA form, the CDR3 reads TGCAGCGTTGGAAGGGGGGGTGTTGGTGAAAAACTGTTTTTT. The encoded protein is CSVGRGGVGEKLFF. Together with reference TRBV29-1 and TRBJ1-4, the CDR3 gives the full variable domain: SAVISQKPSRDICQRGTSLTIQCQVDSQVTMMFWYRQQPGQSLTLIATANQGSEATYESGFVIDKFPISRPNLTFSTLTVSNMSPEDSSIYLCSVGRGGVGEKLFFGSGTQLSVL.

This clone was seen just once. The V gene is TRBV2, the J gene TRBJ1-1, with D perhaps TRBD1 (5 bases). Germline V gene lookup returns CDR1 SNHLY and CDR2 FYNNEI. V gave up 4 bases and J gave up 5 bases, with 17 bases separating them. The CDR3 runs to 15 residues. CDR3 region: CASSVLGGEGTEAFF. The CDR3 bases are TGTGCCAGCAGTGTGTTGGGGGGGGAGGGGACTGAAGCTTTCTTT.

The rearrangement joins TRBV4-2 to TRBJ1-1; D gene ambiguous. Germline V gives CDR1 LGHNA, CDR2 YNFKEQ. This CDR3 is 14 amino acids long. Between the trimmed V and J ends, which lost 0 bases and 1 base, there was a span of 6 bases. This CDR3 is CASSQEGPNTEAFF. CDR3 bases: TGTGCCAGCAGCCAAGAAGGTCCGAACACTGAAGCTTTCTTT.

There are a few counts of this clone. This rearrangement joins TRBV6-5 to TRBJ2-1, with D possibly called TRBD1 or TRBD2 (5 bases each). Per germline, CDR1 MNHEY and CDR2 SVGAGI. Trimming removed 0 bases at V and 4 bases at J, with 10 bases between. This CDR3 contains 15 residues. CDR3 residues: CASSYSGTGYNEQFF. CDR3 nucleotides: TGTGCCAGCAGTTACTCGGGGACCGGGTACAATGAGCAGTTCTTC.

This rearrangement joins TRBV6-5 to TRBJ1-3; weak D call: TRBD1 (6 bases). The germline V and J ends were trimmed by 8 bases and 0 bases, with 8 bases remaining between them. The CDR3 loop spans 13 amino acids. Germline lookup yields CDR1 MNHEY and CDR2 SVGAGI. The CDR3 loop is CASDRPSGNTIYF. Here the CDR3 DNA reads TGTGCCAGCGACAGGCCCTCTGGAAACACCATATATTTT.

This chain links TRBV19 with TRBJ2-2; possibly TRBD1 for D (5 bases). V gave up 2 bases and J gave up 6 bases, with 10 bases separating them. The germline gives CDR1 LNHDA, CDR2 SQIVND (reference sequence). CDR3 length: 14 residues. CDR3 residues: CASSIQGGPGELFF. In DNA form, the CDR3 reads TGTGCCAGTAGTATACAGGGTGGCCCCGGGGAGCTGTTTTTT.

The count of this clone is one. The gene calls are TRBV6-1 and TRBJ1-6; weak D call: TRBD1 (5 bases). Germline-derived CDR1 and CDR2 are MNHNS and SASEGT. Between the trimmed V and J ends, which lost 4 bases and 8 bases, there was a span of 15 bases. CDR3 length: 15 amino acids. CDR3 bases: TGTGCCAGCAGTGCCAGGGTGGATTTGGATTCACCCCTCCACTTT. It yields the protein CASSARVDLDSPLHF.